This T cell receptor beta chain was identified during a study of T cell responses to AZD1222 COVID-19 vaccine. The length of the CDR3 is 16 residues. TCRdb's table, derived via immunoSEQ multiplex PCR, lists solely in-frame clones and lacks some. There are over 45,000 clones in the sample; approximately 85% occur only once, and about 21% lies in the top ten. Whole-study results and caveats: Regions 160-218 and 743-854 dominated among vaccine-associated CD4 TCRs spanning spike. Reportedly, close to half of spike-specific TCRs are directed against unmutated variant regions. Just a handful of AZD1222 recipients were seropositive at baseline. Repertoire samples came only from after the peak T cell response.

Of note for this clone: The target antigen is unknown.

The sequenced sample was peripheral blood, obtained on day 0 of MenACWY control vaccination. This sequence was found in an adult in good health. The chain has TRBV21-1 and TRBJ1-1; TRBD1, the D gene given by the table, was not confirmed from the DNA. TRBV21-1 is noted as a pseudogene. The CDR3 reads CASNPRDRARGTEAFF. CDR3 DNA: TGTGCCAGCAACCCGAGGGACAGGGCCAGGGGGACTGAAGCTTTCTTT.